The 32 T cell receptor beta chains listed next were all sequenced from one sample in a study of breast tumors, draining lymph nodes, adjacent tissues. TCRdb re-called the multiplex PCR reads with MiXCR, one entry per CDR3 protein. The sample lists hundreds of thousands of distinct CDR3 sequences; less than 40% were seen once. Breast cancer patients provided tissue from their axillary draining lymph nodes. The sample comprised axillary lymph node tissue. These receptors came from a female donor with breast cancer. Some clones in this sample may be carry-over from other donors' samples.

There are many counts of this clonotype. The chain couples TRBV9 to TRBJ2-1; weak D call: TRBD2 (6 bases). The CDR3 totals 14 residues. The V gene lost 3 bases and the J gene lost 6 bases, with 13 bases spanning the gap. Germline lookup yields CDR1 SGDLS and CDR2 YYNGEE. This chain's CDR3 is CASSAIGTSNEQFF. CDR3 DNA sequence: TGTGCCAGCAGCGCAATCGGGACTTCCAATGAGCAGTTCTTC.

The genes are TRBV7-8 and TRBJ2-2, with D unclear. This CDR3 has 15 amino acids. Per the germline V gene, CDR1 is SGHVS and CDR2 is FQNEAQ. Trimming removed 5 bases at V and 14 bases at J, with 24 bases between. The CDR3 protein is CASSPGRENTGYLFF. CDR3 bases: TGTGCCAGCAGCCCAGGAAGAGAGAACACTGGCTACCTGTTTTTT.

The chain is built from TRBV19 and TRBJ1-3; tentatively, D is TRBD1 (5 bases). V lost 11 bases and J lost 0, with 8 bases in between. Germline V CDR1 and CDR2: LNHDA, SQIVND (reference sequence). The CDR3 contains 12 residues. CDR3 sequence (DNA): TGTGCCTATGACAGCTCTGGAAACACCATATATTTT. This sequence encodes CAYDSSGNTIYF.

This clonotype was detected many times. This rearrangement joins TRBV11-2 to TRBJ1-5; possibly TRBD1 for D (6 bases). The CDR3 has 15 amino acids. The V end was cut by 2 bases, the J end by 0 bases, with 8 bases between. CDR1 and CDR2 (germline): SGHAT, FQNNGV. CDR3 in amino acids: CASSLTGTSNQPQHF. CDR3 DNA: TGTGCCAGCAGCTTAACAGGGACTAGCAATCAGCCCCAGCATTTT.

This clonotype showed up many times. V and J are TRBV12-3 or TRBV12-4 and TRBJ2-4; unclear D gene. This CDR3 has 12 residues. Trimming took 2 bases from V and 7 from J, leaving 6 bases between them. Here the CDR3 reads CASSLRPNIQYF. As DNA, the CDR3 is TGTGCCAGCAGTTTACGTCCGAACATTCAGTACTTC.

J is TRBJ2-3 and V is TRBV20-1; 12 nucleotides align to TRBD2. Per germline, CDR1 DFQATT and CDR2 SNEGSKA (reference sequence). Trimming cost V 3 bases and J 11 bases; bases outside gene matches: 12. The CDR3 extends over 15 amino acids. The chain's CDR3 is CSASPARTSGNEQYF. The CDR3 DNA is TGCAGTGCTAGCCCCGCACGGACTAGCGGGAACGAGCAGTATTTT.

This clonotype has a count of ten or more. The genes are TRBV5-4 and TRBJ2-2; D call uncertain. The V and J ends lost 6 bases and 5 bases respectively, with 8 bases between them. CDR1 and CDR2 (germline): SGHNT, YYREEE (reference sequence). The CDR3 is made up of 12 amino acids. The CDR3 sequence is CASTSRTGELFF. Written as DNA, the CDR3 is TGTGCCAGCACGAGTCGGACCGGGGAGCTGTTTTTT.

This clonotype has more than one count but fewer than ten. V is TRBV6-2 or TRBV6-3 and J is TRBJ2-7; D unresolved. The CDR3 is made up of 13 amino acids. Trimming removed 5 bases at V and 4 bases at J, with 12 bases between. Looked up from germline, CDR1 is MNHEY and CDR2 is SVGEGT. Here the CDR3 DNA reads TGTGCCAGCAGTCACGGCCCAAGGTACGAGCAGTACTTC. Amino acids: CASSHGPRYEQYF.

This clonotype has only a few counts. Since a much larger clone is just one base distant, this may be a read error. V and J are TRBV11-2 and TRBJ2-1; D remains unclear. CDR3 length equals 12 residues. CDR1 and CDR2 from the germline V gene are SGHAT and FQNNGV. The CDR3 here is CASSKLENAQFF. The CDR3 DNA reads TGTGCCAGCAGCAAGCTCGAGAATGCGCAGTTCTTC.

This chain connects TRBV20-1 to TRBJ2-1; tentatively, D is TRBD1 or TRBD2 (5 bases each). CDR3 length equals 12 residues. V gave up 2 bases and J gave up 5 bases, with 7 bases separating them. Germline values: CDR1 DFQATT, CDR2 SNEGSKA (reference sequence). This CDR3 is CSARRGDNEQFF. CDR3 bases: TGCAGTGCTAGAAGGGGAGACAATGAGCAGTTCTTC.

With regard to this clonotype: A much larger clone lies one base from this, so it may be a read error. The rearrangement uses TRBV28 and TRBJ2-7; perhaps TRBD1 as D (5 bases). Germline V lookup: CDR1 MDHEN, CDR2 SYDVKM. This CDR3 spans 16 amino acids. The CDR3 coding sequence is TGTGCCGGCAGTACCCGACAAGGGAAGGGGTCCTACGAGCAGTACTTC. Amino acid sequence: CAGSTRQGKGSYEQYF.

This clonotype was observed many times. This rearrangement joins TRBV12-3 or TRBV12-4 to TRBJ1-2; D unresolved. Trimming cost V 6 bases and J 7 bases, with 15 bases left between them. There are 13 residues in the CDR3. This CDR3 reads CASSPMEGGGYTF. In DNA form, the CDR3 reads TGTGCCAGCAGCCCAATGGAAGGTGGTGGCTACACCTTC.

This clonotype was recorded many times. This rearrangement joins TRBV20-1 to TRBJ2-5; a possible D gene is TRBD2 (6 bases). Germline V gives CDR1 DFQATT, CDR2 SNEGSKA (reference sequence). V was shortened by 0 bases and J by 2 bases, with 13 bases between the two germline ends. CDR3 length: 15 amino acids. CDR3 sequence reads: CSARDTRLVQETQYF. The CDR3 nucleotides are TGCAGTGCTAGAGATACGAGACTAGTACAAGAGACCCAGTACTTC.

The genes are TRBV7-8 and TRBJ2-3; TRBD2 might be the D (6 bases). The germline CDR1 and CDR2 sequences are SGHVS and FQNEAQ. Trimming removed 5 bases at V and 3 bases at J, with 15 bases between. The CDR3 is made up of 15 amino acids. The CDR3 region has the DNA TGTGCCAGCAGCCCGCAATCCGGGAGAACAGATACGCAGTATTTT. Its protein product is CASSPQSGRTDTQYF.

As for this clonotype: Just one base apart from a much larger clone, this may be a read error. The chain has TRBV27 and TRBJ2-7; D possibly uses TRBD1 or TRBD2 (5 bases each). The germline CDR1 and CDR2 sequences are MNHEY and SMNVEV (reference sequence). The V gene lost 5 bases and the J gene lost 3 bases, with 20 bases spanning the gap. The CDR3 totals 16 residues. The CDR3 sequence: CASSPFAGIGVYEQYF. In nucleotides, the CDR3 is TGTGCCAGCAGTCCGTTCGCCGGGATAGGGGTCTACGAGCAGTACTTC.

Concerning this clonotype itself: This may arise from a read error, as a much more abundant clone is one base away. The chain has TRBV6-6 and TRBJ2-7, with D possibly TRBD2 on 6 matching bases. V lost 7 bases, J lost 0 bases, and 16 bases lay in between. The CDR3 runs 15 residues. Germline CDR1 MNHNY, CDR2 SVGAGI (reference sequence). For the CDR3, the DNA is TGTGCCAGCATTCCAACTAGCAGCAGCTCCTACGAGCAGTACTTC. It is translated as CASIPTSSSSYEQYF.

This clonotype was detected many times. Given a much more abundant clone one base away, this may be a read error. The chain couples TRBV5-1 to TRBJ1-4, with D possibly matching TRBD1 (6 bases). CDR3 length: 13 amino acids. Germline V gene data show CDR1 as SGHRS and CDR2 as YFSETQ. The CDR3 bases are TGCGCCAGCCGAGGGGGAAGTGATGAAAACCTGTTTTTT. Translated, it gives CASRGGSDENLFF.

The chain uses TRBV9 and TRBJ1-4, with D perhaps matching TRBD1 (5 bases). The CDR3 is 21 amino acids. From germline, CDR1 is SGDLS and CDR2 YYNGEE. V was trimmed by 1 base and J by 5 bases, leaving 30 bases between them. CDR3 sequence: CASSVSGTSAQGRNYNEKLFF. The CDR3 DNA reads as TGTGCCAGCAGCGTATCCGGGACTAGCGCACAAGGACGCAACTACAATGAAAAACTGTTTTTT.

This clonotype was seen repeatedly, ten times or more. This chain joins TRBV20-1 and TRBJ2-7; 10 bases align to TRBD2. CDR1 and CDR2 (germline): DFQATT, SNEGSKA (reference sequence). CDR3 length: 14 residues. J lost 4 bases, V lost 1 base, and 4 bases had no gene match. CDR3: CSARVGTSAYEQYF. In DNA form, the CDR3 reads TGCAGTGCTAGAGTCGGGACTAGCGCATACGAGCAGTACTTC.

This clonotype was counted at least ten times. The chain has TRBV13 and TRBJ1-6; no clear D gene. Germline V CDR1 and CDR2: PRHDT, FYEKMQ (reference sequence). The CDR3 length is 14 residues. Trimming stripped 5 bases from V and 6 bases from J, with 11 bases between. Here the CDR3 DNA reads TGTGCCAGCAGCCTCTCGACGGGTAATTCACCCCTCCACTTT. It yields the protein CASSLSTGNSPLHF. The variable domain in full, completed from reference TRBV13 and TRBJ1-6, reads AAGVIQSPRHLIKEKRETATLKCYPIPRHDTVYWYQQGPGQDPQFLISFYEKMQSDKGSIPDRFSAQQFSDYHSELNMSSLELGDSALYFCASSLSTGNSPLHFGNGTRLTVT.

As regards this clonotype: At one of its ends the junction is not consistent with the germline gene, which may arise from a read error. CDR3 bases: TGTGCCAGCAGCTTACGCACTGCGGGAAACCCCATATATTTT. Its protein product is CASSLRTAGNPIYF. The chain has TRBV5-6 and TRBJ1-3; no clear D gene. Germline V CDR1 and CDR2: SGHDT, YYEEEE. This CDR3 contains 14 residues.

This clonotype was recorded a few times. The chain is built from TRBV6-2 or TRBV6-3 and TRBJ1-5, with 7 bases identical to TRBD1. Germline values: CDR1 MNHEY, CDR2 SVGEGT. This CDR3 region has 19 residues. Unmatched junction bases numbered 14, after V lost 0 bases and J lost 3 bases. The CDR3: CASSYSPLDRSDFNQPQHF. For the CDR3, the DNA is TGTGCCAGCAGTTACTCACCTTTGGACAGGTCCGACTTCAATCAGCCCCAGCATTTT.

Ten or more counts support this clonotype. This rearrangement joins TRBV9 to TRBJ2-7, with D perhaps matching TRBD1 (6 bases). Trimming cost V 0 bases and J 2 bases, with 9 bases left between them. From germline, CDR1 is SGDLS and CDR2 YYNGEE. This CDR3 is 14 amino acids long. The DNA of the CDR3 is TGTGCCAGCAGCGTAGCTGCAGGGGCCTACGAGCAGTACTTC. It specifies CASSVAAGAYEQYF.

The table lists this clonotype with many counts. This chain links TRBV7-6 with TRBJ2-7, with D perhaps matching TRBD2 (5 bases). Per the germline V gene, CDR1 is SGHVS and CDR2 is FNYEAQ. The V end was cut by 1 base, the J end by 3 bases, with 10 bases between. The CDR3 length is 14 residues. This CDR3 is CASSLGRGYYEQYF. CDR3 sequence (DNA): TGTGCCAGCAGCTTAGGTAGAGGGTACTACGAGCAGTACTTC.

The V call is TRBV29-1, the J call TRBJ1-5; D might be TRBD1 (5 bases). V lost 3 bases, J lost 7 bases, and 16 bases lay in between. CDR1 and CDR2 (germline): SQVTM, ANQGSEA. The CDR3 has 14 residues. CDR3 sequence (DNA): TGCAGCGTTGAGGGACGGGGGGTCGGACAGCCCCAGCATTTT. Its translation is CSVEGRGVGQPQHF. The variable domain in full, completed from reference TRBV29-1 and TRBJ1-5, reads SAVISQKPSRDICQRGTSLTIQCQVDSQVTMMFWYRQQPGQSLTLIATANQGSEATYESGFVIDKFPISRPNLTFSTLTVSNMSPEDSSIYLCSVEGRGVGQPQHFGDGTRLSIL.

Details on this clonotype: This could be a read error, since a much larger clone is one nucleotide away. The V gene is TRBV20-1, the J gene TRBJ2-7; TRBD2 is a possible D gene (6 bases). V was pared by 6 bases and J by 9 bases, with 21 bases between. This CDR3 is 13 amino acids long. CDR1 is DFQATT and CDR2 is SNEGSKA in the germline V gene (reference sequence). The CDR3 coding sequence is TGCAGTGCCGAGGGGAGGCTCGGGAACGCGCAGTACTTC. This gives the protein CSAEGRLGNAQYF.

This clonotype was counted many times. The chain uses TRBV12-3 or TRBV12-4 and TRBJ2-5, with 7 bases fitting TRBD2. V shed 0 bases, J shed 1 base, and the junction held 5 bases outside the gene matches. CDR3 length: 16 amino acids. The CDR3 region is CASSLARGRGQETQYF. The CDR3 DNA follows: TGTGCCAGCAGTTTAGCGCGGGGGAGAGGCCAAGAGACCCAGTACTTC.

This clonotype was seen ten or more times. The chain uses TRBV5-4 and TRBJ2-1, with 11 bases matching TRBD2. The CDR3 runs 14 residues. The germline gives CDR1 SGHNT, CDR2 YYREEE (reference sequence). J gave up 5 bases and V 5 bases, and 3 bases lay outside the gene matches. The CDR3 is CASRSGLADNEQFF. The CDR3 DNA reads as TGTGCCAGCAGGTCGGGACTAGCGGACAATGAGCAGTTCTTC.

On this clonotype: A read error may explain this, as a much larger clone is one base away. The gene calls are TRBV11-3 and TRBJ1-3; D uncertain. CDR3 length: 14 residues. Germline V lookup: CDR1 SGHNT, CDR2 YENEEA. Written as DNA, the CDR3 is TGTGCCAGCAGCTTTAGGACCTCTGGAAACGCCATATATTTT. It translates to CASSFRTSGNAIYF.

The rearrangement uses TRBV9 and TRBJ2-3; 14 bases map to TRBD2. Trimming took 2 bases from V and 8 from J; bases not matched to a gene: 1. This CDR3 has 14 amino acids. Per the germline V gene, CDR1 is SGDLS and CDR2 is YYNGEE. The CDR3 sequence is CASSVTSGRGTQYF. The CDR3 nucleotides read TGTGCCAGCAGCGTGACTAGCGGGAGGGGTACGCAGTATTTT.

This clonotype came up many times. The chain employs TRBV6-5 and TRBJ2-7, with TRBD1 identical over 10 bases. Losses at the gene ends were 8 bases for V and 5 bases for J; bases not matched to a gene: 3. Germline assignment: CDR1 MNHEY and CDR2 SVGAGI. CDR3 size: 12 residues. The CDR3 nucleotides are TGTGCCAGCGCGGGACAGGGGAACGAGCAGTACTTC. As protein: CASAGQGNEQYF.

This clonotype appeared many times. This chain uses TRBV4-1 with TRBJ1-5; 10 nucleotides agree with TRBD1. V lost 1 base to trimming and J lost 4 bases; unmatched junction nucleotides: 7. Germline loops: CDR1 MGHRA, CDR2 YSYEKL. The CDR3 spans 17 residues. The chain's CDR3 is CASSQGRQGARNQPQHF. In DNA, the CDR3 is TGCGCCAGCAGCCAAGGTCGACAGGGGGCGAGGAATCAGCCCCAGCATTTT.